This T cell receptor beta chain is from a study of CD8 T cells in Susac syndrome. Study findings and constraints: Only a relatively small number of individuals were included in the TCR sequencing and HLA analysis.

Random-hexamer reverse transcription was applied to roughly 0.5 to 1 ug RNA. TCRdb analysed the immunoSEQ multiplex PCR reads with MiXCR anew, one entry per CDR3 protein. The sample yields some 200,000 distinct CDR3 sequences, about 95% seen once. In this sample, this clonotype turned up once. What it binds is unknown. TCR beta sequences were obtained from blood CD8+ and CD4+ T cells. Purification of the CD8+ and CD4+ T cells relied on negative isolation, and TEMRA cells underwent FACS enrichment. The CDR3 consists of 15 residues. The V end lost 6 bases, the J end lost 4 bases, and 19 bases lay between the germline ends. Germline CDR1 and CDR2: MNHEY and SMNVEV (reference sequence).

Material for sequencing was CD4+ T cells from PBMCs. The chain employs TRBV27 and TRBJ2-7, with D tentatively TRBD1 (6 bases). The sequence came from a human donor in good health. The CDR3 loop reads CASSRTGTNPYEQYF. In DNA, the CDR3 is TGTGCCAGCAGCCGAACCGGGACAAATCCTTACGAGCAGTACTTC.